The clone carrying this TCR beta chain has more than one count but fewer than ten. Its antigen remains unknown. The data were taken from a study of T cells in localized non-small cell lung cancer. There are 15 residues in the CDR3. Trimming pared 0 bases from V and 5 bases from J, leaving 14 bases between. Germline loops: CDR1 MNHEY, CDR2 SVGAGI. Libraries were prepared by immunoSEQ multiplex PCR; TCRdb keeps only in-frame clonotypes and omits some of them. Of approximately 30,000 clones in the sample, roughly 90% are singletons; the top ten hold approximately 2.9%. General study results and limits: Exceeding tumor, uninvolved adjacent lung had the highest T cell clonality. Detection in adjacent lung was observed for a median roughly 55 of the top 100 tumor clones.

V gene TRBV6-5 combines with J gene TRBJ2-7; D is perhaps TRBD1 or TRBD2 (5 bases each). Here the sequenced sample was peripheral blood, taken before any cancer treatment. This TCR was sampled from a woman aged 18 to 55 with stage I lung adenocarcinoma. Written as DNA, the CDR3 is TGTGCCAGCAGTTACTCCCGGGACCCAAGGGACGAGCAGTACTTC. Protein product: CASSYSRDPRDEQYF.